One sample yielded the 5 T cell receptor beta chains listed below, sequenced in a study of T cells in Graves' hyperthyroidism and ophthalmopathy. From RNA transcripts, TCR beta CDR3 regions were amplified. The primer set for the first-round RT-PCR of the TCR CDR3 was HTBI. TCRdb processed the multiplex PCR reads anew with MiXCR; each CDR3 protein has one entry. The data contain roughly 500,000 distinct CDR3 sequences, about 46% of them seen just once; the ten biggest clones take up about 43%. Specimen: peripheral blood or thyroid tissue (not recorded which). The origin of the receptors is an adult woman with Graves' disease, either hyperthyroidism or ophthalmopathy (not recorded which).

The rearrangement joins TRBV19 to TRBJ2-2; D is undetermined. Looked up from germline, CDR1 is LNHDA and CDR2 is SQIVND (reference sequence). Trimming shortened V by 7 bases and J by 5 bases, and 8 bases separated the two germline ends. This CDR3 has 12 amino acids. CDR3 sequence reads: CASKSRTGELFF. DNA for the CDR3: TGTGCCAGTAAGTCCCGGACCGGGGAGCTGTTTTTT.

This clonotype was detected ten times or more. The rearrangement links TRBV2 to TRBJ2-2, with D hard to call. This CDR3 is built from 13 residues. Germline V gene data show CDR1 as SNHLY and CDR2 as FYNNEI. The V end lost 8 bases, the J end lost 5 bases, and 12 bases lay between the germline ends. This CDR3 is CASGVDQTGELFF. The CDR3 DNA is TGTGCCAGCGGGGTAGACCAAACCGGGGAGCTGTTTTTT.

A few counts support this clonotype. DNA of the CDR3: TGCAGTGCTAGGCGGGCCTACGATTCCGGGGAGCTGTTTTTT. Its protein product is CSARRAYDSGELFF. The chain joins TRBV20-1 to TRBJ2-2; D may be TRBD2 (5 bases). Germline values: CDR1 DFQATT, CDR2 SNEGSKA (reference sequence). With 3 bases removed from V and 6 bases from J, the gap between germline ends came to 14 bases. This CDR3 comprises 14 residues.

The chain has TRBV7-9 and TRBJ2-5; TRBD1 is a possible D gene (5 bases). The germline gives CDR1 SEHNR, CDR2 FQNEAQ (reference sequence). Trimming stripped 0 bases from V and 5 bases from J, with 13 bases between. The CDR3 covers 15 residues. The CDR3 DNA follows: TGTGCCAGCAGCTTAGCGGTCACCAGGGCTGAGACCCAGTACTTC. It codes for CASSLAVTRAETQYF.

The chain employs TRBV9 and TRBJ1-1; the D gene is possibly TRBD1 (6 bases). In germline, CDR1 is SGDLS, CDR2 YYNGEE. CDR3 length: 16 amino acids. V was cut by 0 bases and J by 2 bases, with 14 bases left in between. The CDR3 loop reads CASSVGQGPFNTEAFF. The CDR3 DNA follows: TGTGCCAGCAGCGTAGGGCAGGGGCCGTTCAACACTGAAGCTTTCTTT.